The 32 T cell receptor beta chains below were found in one sample sequenced in a study of shared T cell receptors in the human thymus. Measured with immunoSEQ multiplex PCR; TCRdb has only the in-frame clones, and not every one. The sample comprises 650,000 to 950,000 clones, over 75% of which are singletons, and more than 0.008% rests with the top ten. This sample was shared with a second study, whose subject was human thymus T cells.

The sample comprised thymocytes. The receptor source for this set is a girl under three years old with a congenital heart defect.

DNA for the CDR3: TGTGCCAGCAGCCACCCCGGAGCGAGGACAGGGGCAACGAACACTGAAGCTTTCTTT. As protein: CASSHPGARTGATNTEAFF. J is TRBJ1-1 and V is TRBV16, with TRBD1 matching 9 bases. This CDR3 has 19 amino acids. The V gene's germline CDR1 is KGHSY and CDR2 FQNENV. The V and J ends lost 3 bases and 1 base, in that order; junction bases with no gene match: 15.

The chain uses TRBV19 and TRBJ1-2; tentatively, D is TRBD1 (6 bases). Germline loops: CDR1 LNHDA, CDR2 SQIVND (reference sequence). Trimming removed 5 bases from V and 5 bases from J, with 21 bases in between. This CDR3 is built from 16 residues. The DNA of the CDR3 is TGTGCCAGTAGTCCTAGGACAGACCCTCACGATTATGGCTACACCTTC. Translation: CASSPRTDPHDYGYTF.

Here the CDR3 reads CASSLGVFTEAFF. CDR3 in DNA: TGTGCCAGCAGCCTCGGGGTTTTCACTGAAGCTTTCTTT. The chain is built from TRBV11-2 and TRBJ1-1; no clear D gene. This CDR3 is built from 13 residues. Looked up from germline, CDR1 is SGHAT and CDR2 is FQNNGV. Trimming cost V 5 bases and J 4 bases, with 11 bases left between them.

This CDR3 is CASSWTLAGGRSYEQYF. For the CDR3, the DNA is TGTGCCAGCAGCTGGACCCTAGCGGGGGGACGGTCCTACGAGCAGTACTTC. This rearrangement joins TRBV11-2 to TRBJ2-7, with TRBD2 matching over 11 bases. V lost 4 bases, J lost 1 base, and 9 bases stayed unmatched. The CDR3 has 17 amino acids. Looked up from germline, CDR1 is SGHAT and CDR2 is FQNNGV.

This chain links TRBV27 with TRBJ2-7; 9 bases align to TRBD1. The germline gives CDR1 MNHEY, CDR2 SMNVEV (reference sequence). The CDR3 totals 16 residues. The junction had 9 bases not matched to a gene; V was cut back by 5 bases and J by 1 base. CDR3 in DNA: TGTGCCAGCAGTCCCGGGACAGGGCCCTTTTCCTACGAGCAGTACTTC. The encoded protein is CASSPGTGPFSYEQYF.

This clone has a single count. The rearrangement links TRBV29-1 to TRBJ2-7; D remains ambiguous. This CDR3 is built from 11 residues. Looked up from germline, CDR1 is SQVTM and CDR2 is ANQGSEA. The germline V and J ends were trimmed by 6 bases and 5 bases, with 11 bases remaining between them. This CDR3 is CSVGKADEQYF. In DNA, the CDR3 is TGCAGCGTCGGTAAGGCGGACGAGCAGTACTTC.

The CDR3: CASSLGNPQNDSYEQYF. In DNA form, the CDR3 reads TGTGCCAGCAGCTTAGGAAATCCCCAGAATGATTCCTACGAGCAGTACTTC. V usage is TRBV7-9 and J usage is TRBJ2-7, with D uncertain. V was clipped by 1 base and J by 1 base, with 17 bases between them. Germline V gene lookup returns CDR1 SEHNR and CDR2 FQNEAQ (reference sequence). This CDR3 is built from 17 residues.

The rearrangement links TRBV12-5 to TRBJ1-4, with D possibly being TRBD1 (6 bases). The germline V gene has CDR1 LGHNT and CDR2 FRNRAP. V lost 8 bases, J lost 7 bases, and 23 bases lay in between. This CDR3 is built from 16 residues. The CDR3 is CASLRGFSGESEKLFF. The DNA for the CDR3 is TGTGCTAGTTTGCGTGGATTTTCAGGGGAATCTGAAAAACTGTTTTTT. Supplemented by reference TRBV12-5 and TRBJ1-4, the full variable domain reads DARVTQTPRHKVTEMGQEVTMRCQPILGHNTVFWYRQTMMQGLELLAYFRNRAPLDDSGMPKDRFSAEMPDATLATLKIQPSEPRDSAVYFCASLRGFSGESEKLFFGSGTQLSVL.

The chain uses TRBV28 and TRBJ1-3; no clear D. The CDR3 runs 16 residues. Germline V gene lookup returns CDR1 MDHEN and CDR2 SYDVKM. Trimming took off 3 bases at V and 5 bases at J, with 17 bases between the two ends. CDR3: CASSFFPWPLRNTIYF. CDR3 coding DNA: TGTGCCAGCAGTTTCTTTCCGTGGCCGCTCCGAAACACCATATATTTT.

The genes are TRBV7-2 and TRBJ2-3; 9 bases map to TRBD1. V gave up 5 bases and J gave up 4 bases; unmatched junction bases: 13. The CDR3 has 17 amino acids. Germline CDR1 and CDR2: SGHTA and FQGNSA. This CDR3 reads CASSPRADRGGPDTQYF. The CDR3 nucleotides read TGTGCCAGCAGCCCCAGGGCGGACAGGGGAGGCCCAGATACGCAGTATTTT.

The rearrangement joins TRBV5-1 to TRBJ1-6; 8 nucleotides agree with TRBD1. The ends lost 3 bases at V and 4 bases at J; junction bases unmatched: 9. CDR1 and CDR2 (germline): SGHRS, YFSETQ. This CDR3 region has 17 residues. CDR3 bases: TGCGCCAGCAGCTCGCTCAGGGGGCCTTGGTATAATTCACCCCTCCACTTT. Its protein is CASSSLRGPWYNSPLHF.

In nucleotides, the CDR3 is TGCGCCAGCAGCCACTCGCGGGGGGGCATAGGGGGCTACACCTTC. Encoded protein: CASSHSRGGIGGYTF. The chain joins TRBV4-3 to TRBJ1-2; TRBD1 might be the D (6 bases). Germline CDR1 and CDR2: LGHNA and YSLEER. V lost 3 bases and J 8 bases, leaving 19 bases between the germline ends. The CDR3 loop spans 15 amino acids.

The V gene is TRBV4-1, the J gene TRBJ1-2; the match to TRBD1 covers 8 bases. Germline V gene sequence: CDR1 MGHRA, CDR2 YSYEKL. V lost 8 bases, J lost 3 bases, and 11 bases stayed unmatched. CDR3 length equals 15 residues. The CDR3, as DNA: TGCGCCAGCGATAATCGGGCAGGGGGCGACTATGGCTACACCTTC. It is translated as CASDNRAGGDYGYTF.

About this clone itself: At the DNA level, this CDR3 is encoded by other sequences in the same sample as well. The rearrangement joins TRBV19 to TRBJ1-1, with a weak D call TRBD1 (6 bases). CDR1 and CDR2 (germline): LNHDA, SQIVND (reference sequence). Trimming took 8 bases from V and 0 from J, leaving 10 bases between them. There are 13 residues in the CDR3. The CDR3 sequence: CASRTAMNTEAFF. The CDR3 DNA follows: TGTGCCAGTCGGACAGCTATGAACACTGAAGCTTTCTTT. The full variable domain, completed using reference TRBV19 and TRBJ1-1, is DGGITQSPKYLFRKEGQNVTLSCEQNLNHDAMYWYRQDPGQGLRLIYYSQIVNDFQKGDIAEGYSVSREKKESFPLTVTSAQKNPTAFYLCASRTAMNTEAFFGQGTRLTVV.

This clone was found a few times. The V call is TRBV10-1, the J call TRBJ2-1; D perhaps matches TRBD2 (6 bases). The CDR3 consists of 15 residues. V was cut by 2 bases and J by 5 bases, with 13 bases left in between. CDR1 is WNHNN and CDR2 is SYGVQD in the germline V gene (reference sequence). The CDR3: CASSEGPGLHNEQFF. DNA for the CDR3: TGCGCCAGCAGTGAGGGTCCGGGACTTCACAATGAGCAGTTCTTC.

The V call is TRBV18, the J call TRBJ2-5; possible D gene TRBD2, 6 bases. V was trimmed by 3 bases and J by 4 bases, leaving 9 bases between them. This CDR3 is built from 13 residues. Germline lookup yields CDR1 KGHSH and CDR2 LQKENI. CDR3 nucleotide sequence: TGTGCCAGCTCACCGAGGAGGGGAGAGACCCAGTACTTC. Translating it yields CASSPRRGETQYF.

The chain links TRBV15 to TRBJ1-3; a possible D gene is TRBD1 (5 bases). The V gene's germline CDR1 is LNHNV and CDR2 YYDKDF (reference sequence). V gave up 0 bases and J gave up 4 bases, with 13 bases separating them. This CDR3 spans 16 amino acids. This CDR3 is CATSRDPQGRGNTIYF. The CDR3 DNA reads as TGTGCCACCAGCAGAGATCCCCAGGGAAGGGGAAACACCATATATTTT.

The V gene is TRBV29-1, the J gene TRBJ2-7, with D possibly being TRBD1 (6 bases). The CDR3 extends over 13 amino acids. CDR1 and CDR2 (germline): SQVTM, ANQGSEA. Trimming removed 5 bases at V and 1 base at J, with 12 bases between. The CDR3 DNA sequence: TGCAGCGTTAGGCCGACAGGATCCTACGAGCAGTACTTC. Translating gives CSVRPTGSYEQYF.

In this sample, this clone turned up once. V gene TRBV29-1 combines with J gene TRBJ2-3; D perhaps matches TRBD2 (5 bases). The CDR3 has 14 amino acids. V gave up 0 bases and J gave up 0 bases, with 7 bases separating them. CDR1 and CDR2 from the germline V gene are SQVTM and ANQGSEA. In DNA form, the CDR3 reads TGCAGCGTTGAAGATGGAGGCAGCACAGATACGCAGTATTTT. As protein: CSVEDGGSTDTQYF.

The genes are TRBV4-1 and TRBJ2-3; D is unclear. The CDR3 is 14 residues long. The V and J ends lost 0 bases and 4 bases respectively, with 8 bases between them. CDR1 and CDR2 from the germline V gene are MGHRA and YSYEKL. The CDR3 sequence: CASSQDSSPDTQYF. The CDR3 DNA is TGCGCCAGCAGCCAAGATTCTTCCCCAGATACGCAGTATTTT.

The chain carries TRBV5-1 and TRBJ1-6, with D possibly being TRBD1 (5 bases). The CDR3 extends over 16 amino acids. Germline CDR1 SGHRS, CDR2 YFSETQ. Trimming cost V 4 bases and J 1 base, with 12 bases left between them. The CDR3 sequence is CASSGSEGSYNSPLHF. The CDR3 nucleotides are TGCGCCAGCAGCGGATCGGAGGGGTCCTATAATTCACCCCTCCACTTT.

The rearrangement joins TRBV6-5 to TRBJ2-7; the match to TRBD1 covers 8 bases. The CDR3 spans 15 residues. Germline V gene data show CDR1 as MNHEY and CDR2 as SVGAGI. J lost 0 bases, V lost 6 bases, and 7 bases had no gene match. In DNA form, the CDR3 reads TGTGCCAGCAGAGAGGACAGGGAAGGCTCCTACGAGCAGTACTTC. Translating it yields CASREDREGSYEQYF.

V is TRBV5-1 and J is TRBJ1-6, with 9 bases fitting TRBD1. The germline V gene encodes CDR1 SGHRS and CDR2 YFSETQ. CDR3 length: 14 residues. The ends lost 5 bases at V and 7 bases at J; junction bases unmatched: 4. In DNA, the CDR3 is TGCGCCAGCAGTAACAGGGGGCCGAATTCACCCCTCCACTTT. Amino acids: CASSNRGPNSPLHF.

The chain couples TRBV7-2 to TRBJ2-7; possibly TRBD1 for D (5 bases). Trimming left V 5 bases short and J 8 bases short, with 22 bases between. The germline gives CDR1 SGHTA, CDR2 FQGNSA. This CDR3 is built from 15 residues. This chain's CDR3 is CASSPNWGGPVKQYF. CDR3 sequence (DNA): TGTGCCAGCAGCCCTAACTGGGGCGGTCCGGTTAAGCAGTACTTC. Full variable domain (missing parts from reference TRBV7-2 and TRBJ2-7): GAGVSQSPSNKVTEKGKDVELRCDPISGHTALYWYRQSLGQGLEFLIYFQGNSAPDKSGLPSDRFSAERTGGSVSTLTIQRTQQEDSAVYLCASSPNWGGPVKQYFGPGTRLTVT.

The chain joins TRBV21-1 to TRBJ2-7; the DNA was not used to check the table's D call, TRBD1. TRBV21-1 is flagged as a pseudogene. The CDR3 totals 11 residues. The CDR3 here is CASSYRDRWYF. The CDR3 region has the DNA TGTGCCAGCAGCTACCGGGACAGGTGGTACTTC.

The chain recombines TRBV2 with TRBJ2-7; D is undetermined. Trimming stripped 6 bases from V and 1 base from J, with 7 bases between. The CDR3 loop spans 12 amino acids. Looked up from germline, CDR1 is SNHLY and CDR2 is FYNNEI. CDR3: CASRAVSYEQYF. Written as DNA, the CDR3 is TGTGCCAGCAGGGCAGTGTCCTACGAGCAGTACTTC.

This clone has just a few counts. The chain joins TRBV6-5 to TRBJ1-4; no firm D call. This CDR3 comprises 13 residues. Trimming took off 4 bases at V and 8 bases at J, with 11 bases between the two ends. Germline assignment: CDR1 MNHEY and CDR2 SVGAGI. CDR3 sequence: CASSWLGGEKLFF. In DNA form, the CDR3 reads TGTGCCAGCAGTTGGCTGGGAGGAGAAAAACTGTTTTTT.

V gene TRBV4-3 combines with J gene TRBJ2-3, with D maybe TRBD1 (6 bases). CDR1 and CDR2 from the germline V gene are LGHNA and YSLEER. V lost 4 bases and J 5 bases, leaving 13 bases between the germline ends. The CDR3 totals 14 residues. The CDR3, as DNA: TGCGCCAGCAGCCCCTCTCTCAGGGGAGATACGCAGTATTTT. Residues: CASSPSLRGDTQYF.

Only a few counts were recorded for this clone. V and J are TRBV27 and TRBJ1-1; maybe TRBD1 (6 bases). The CDR3 runs 13 residues. Per the germline V gene, CDR1 is MNHEY and CDR2 is SMNVEV (reference sequence). The ends were cut back, 5 bases at V and 4 bases at J, with 11 bases in the middle. The CDR3 sequence is CASSPDSGTEAFF. Written as DNA, the CDR3 is TGTGCCAGCAGTCCGGACAGTGGCACTGAAGCTTTCTTT.

V is TRBV19 and J is TRBJ1-2; 10 bases fit TRBD1. The V segment lost 1 base and the J segment 2 bases; nucleotides outside the gene matches: 7. The CDR3 is 17 amino acids. CDR1 is LNHDA and CDR2 is SQIVND in the germline V gene (reference sequence). CDR3 DNA: TGTGCCAGTAGTATAGCTCGGAGACAGGGGGCGAACTATGGCTACACCTTC. Amino acids: CASSIARRQGANYGYTF.

This chain joins TRBV18 and TRBJ1-5; D not resolved. V was clipped by 5 bases and J by 2 bases, with 13 bases between them. Germline V gene data show CDR1 as KGHSH and CDR2 as LQKENI. This CDR3 has 15 residues. The CDR3: CASSSEFRGNQPQHF. CDR3 DNA sequence: TGTGCCAGCTCATCGGAGTTCAGAGGCAATCAGCCCCAGCATTTT. The entire variable domain, with the rest obtained from reference TRBV18 and TRBJ1-5, is as follows: NAGVMQNPRHLVRRRGQEARLRCSPMKGHSHVYWYRQLPEEGLKFMVYLQKENIIDESGMPKERFSAEFPKEGPSILRIQQVVRGDSAAYFCASSSEFRGNQPQHFGDGTRLSIL.

This chain links TRBV9 with TRBJ1-1; no clear D gene. Trimming removed 4 bases at V and 1 base at J, with 17 bases between. The CDR3 totals 16 residues. Per the germline V gene, CDR1 is SGDLS and CDR2 is YYNGEE. The CDR3 loop is CASSLASEPKNTEAFF. For the CDR3, the DNA is TGTGCCAGCAGCTTGGCCTCGGAGCCAAAGAACACTGAAGCTTTCTTT.